The clone carrying this TCR beta chain was observed a few times. What it binds is unknown. V lost 5 bases, J lost 2 bases, and 6 bases stayed unmatched. Germline V lookup: CDR1 SGHNT, CDR2 YYREEE (reference sequence). The CDR3 extends over 14 amino acids. These data are taken from a study of cytomegalovirus exposure and HLA in healthy donors. Study at large: The same platform was used for the 100 to 150 validation repertoires as for the approximately 730 first-cohort repertoires, as reported in a later analysis.

Clones were read by immunoSEQ multiplex PCR, and TCRdb kept only the in-frame ones, dropping some. This sample carries fewer than 140,000 clones, 88% of them seen once, and the ten largest clones take 1.8%. Study-wide points: The TCR clusters that emerged in the first cohort tended, a later analysis found, to co-occur in the roughly 130 validation repertoires. In vitro, three CMV-associated chains proved specific for CMV antigens.

The chain carries TRBV5-4 and TRBJ1-2, with 7 positions matching TRBD1. Material: PBMCs. This clonotype originated in a woman under 30 in good health and CMV-seropositive. The CDR3 DNA reads as TGTGCCAGCAGTCATACAGGGGTAAACTATGGCTACACCTTC. Its translation: CASSHTGVNYGYTF.